This T cell receptor beta chain was recovered during a study of blood T cell repertoires in COVID-19. About the study: Material from acute and convalescent COVID-19 was sourced from the United States, Italy and Spain. T cells, B-cell-depleted T cells, or PBMCs provided the cDNA or gDNA that served as material.

CDR3 length equals 16 residues. Germline CDR1 reads MNHNS; CDR2 reads SASEGT. Deletions cut 4 bases from V and 3 bases from J, with 16 bases between. Study processing details: Estimated nucleated cell counts came from reference gene primer amplification. Clones were read by immunoSEQ multiplex PCR, and TCRdb kept only the in-frame ones, dropping some. V and J calls plus clone size are reproduced from that table; the DNA served to infer D and trimming. The sample gives about 380,000 clones, approximately 77% of which show up once; 1.1% is in the top ten. The TCR originated in a human donor with acute or convalescent COVID-19. The donor label of this sample is uncertain. The V and J genes are TRBV6-1 and TRBJ1-5; D call uncertain. The sample consisted of peripheral blood. The CDR3 coding sequence is TGTGCCAGCAGTGCCTACAGACGGGGTAACAATCAGCCCCAGCATTTT. The encoded protein is CASSAYRRGNNQPQHF.